One sample yielded the 30 T cell receptor beta chains listed below, sequenced in a study of cytomegalovirus exposure and HLA in healthy donors. Sequencing used immunoSEQ multiplex PCR; TCRdb keeps in-frame clones, though not all of them. The top ten hold about 2% of the sample, which has more than 85,000 clones, about 90% seen once. The sample consisted of PBMCs. The receptors stem from a woman between 18 and 29 years old in good health and CMV-seronegative.

The V gene is TRBV5-3, the J gene TRBJ2-1; TRBD2 matches at 7 bases. TRBV5-3 is sorted into the ORF group, with uncertain function. This CDR3 comprises 16 residues. The trim removed 2 bases at V and 5 bases at J, leaving 10 bases unmatched. The CDR3 region is CARSFLSGRDHNEQFF. Here the CDR3 DNA reads TGTGCCAGAAGCTTTTTGTCGGGGAGGGACCACAATGAGCAGTTCTTC.

V and J are TRBV10-2 and TRBJ2-7; D is perhaps TRBD2 (7 bases). This CDR3 has 13 residues. V was shortened by 10 bases and J by 2 bases, with 15 bases between the two germline ends. The germline V gene has CDR1 WSHSY and CDR2 SAAADI. The CDR3 region has the DNA TGCGCCACGGGGGCGGGAGCCGCCTACGAGCAGTACTTC. It codes for CATGAGAAYEQYF.

A single count supports this clone. V and J are TRBV28 and TRBJ2-1; tentative D call: TRBD1 (5 bases). The germline V gene has CDR1 MDHEN and CDR2 SYDVKM. The CDR3 is 15 amino acids. The V and J ends lost 3 bases and 11 bases respectively, with 20 bases between them. This chain's CDR3 is CASSFRGRTLNQQFF. CDR3 nucleotide sequence: TGTGCCAGCAGTTTTAGGGGCAGAACCCTTAACCAGCAGTTCTTC.

The CDR3 spells CASSPGTGTKRYGYTF. Written as DNA, the CDR3 is TGTGCCAGCAGTCCCGGGACAGGAACAAAGAGGTATGGCTACACCTTC. The V gene is TRBV27, the J gene TRBJ1-2, with 8 bases fitting TRBD1. With 5 bases clipped from V and 5 bases from J, the junction kept 13 bases outside the gene matches. The CDR3 length is 16 residues. Germline CDR1 reads MNHEY; CDR2 reads SMNVEV (reference sequence).

Written as DNA, the CDR3 is TGTGCCAGCCAGGGGAGGGGTAGGGGATACGAGCAGTACTTC. Translating it yields CASQGRGRGYEQYF. The rearrangement uses TRBV28 and TRBJ2-7, with D possibly matching TRBD2 (7 bases). The CDR3 loop spans 14 amino acids. Trimming removed 8 bases at V and 4 bases at J, with 18 bases between. Germline CDR1 and CDR2: MDHEN and SYDVKM.

The gene calls are TRBV30 and TRBJ1-4, with D possibly matching TRBD1 (5 bases). Germline V gives CDR1 GTSNPN, CDR2 SVGIG (reference sequence). Deletions cut 2 bases from V and 8 bases from J, with 12 bases between. This CDR3 is built from 13 residues. Here the CDR3 DNA reads TGTGCCTGGAGTAAGGGGCCGGACGAAAAACTGTTTTTT. The encoded protein is CAWSKGPDEKLFF. Combining the CDR3 with reference TRBV30 and TRBJ1-4 gives the whole variable domain SQTIHQWPATLVQPVGSPLSLECTVEGTSNPNLYWYRQAAGRGLQLLFYSVGIGQISSEVPQNLSASRPQDRQFILSSKKLLLSDSGFYLCAWSKGPDEKLFFGSGTQLSVL.

The chain links TRBV27 to TRBJ2-7, with a tentative D call TRBD1 (5 bases). The CDR3 runs 14 residues. CDR1 and CDR2 from the germline V gene are MNHEY and SMNVEV (reference sequence). Trimming pared 3 bases from V and 6 bases from J, leaving 15 bases between. The CDR3 sequence: CASSFLGDSLEQYF. CDR3 bases: TGTGCCAGCAGTTTTCTTGGAGACAGTCTCGAGCAGTACTTC.

This chain connects TRBV9 to TRBJ2-1, with D tentatively TRBD2 (6 bases). The CDR3 is made up of 16 amino acids. V was clipped by 0 bases and J by 8 bases, with 18 bases between them. Per the germline V gene, CDR1 is SGDLS and CDR2 is YYNGEE. The CDR3 sequence is CASSVARAGSGDEQFF. The CDR3 region has the DNA TGTGCCAGCAGCGTAGCTCGGGCCGGGAGTGGCGATGAGCAGTTCTTC.

The chain couples TRBV5-4 to TRBJ2-5, with 8 bases fitting TRBD2. CDR1 is SGHNT and CDR2 is YYREEE in the germline V gene (reference sequence). This CDR3 comprises 15 residues. V dropped 1 base and J dropped 2; count of bases not matched to a gene: 4. This chain's CDR3 is CASSLMTGGQETQYF. The CDR3 bases are TGTGCCAGCAGCTTGATGACGGGGGGGCAAGAGACCCAGTACTTC.

The chain has TRBV19 and TRBJ1-1; possible D gene TRBD1, 6 bases. Per the germline V gene, CDR1 is LNHDA and CDR2 is SQIVND (reference sequence). The CDR3 has 12 residues. V was pared by 11 bases and J by 6 bases, with 16 bases between. CDR3 region: CASTQGISEAFF. The CDR3 DNA sequence: TGTGCCTCAACACAGGGTATCTCTGAAGCTTTCTTT.

V and J are TRBV4-2 and TRBJ1-2; 9 positions match TRBD1. V dropped 4 bases and J dropped 3; count of bases not matched to a gene: 6. There are 15 residues in the CDR3. Germline V gene data show CDR1 as LGHNA and CDR2 as YNFKEQ. CDR3 residues: CASSPNRGQHYGYTF. CDR3 nucleotide sequence: TGTGCCAGCAGCCCCAACAGGGGGCAGCACTATGGCTACACCTTC.

The V and J genes are TRBV11-2 and TRBJ2-4; 8 positions agree with TRBD2. Germline V gene sequence: CDR1 SGHAT, CDR2 FQNNGV. The CDR3 contains 15 residues. V gave up 8 bases and J gave up 1 base; unmatched junction bases: 7. CDR3 in DNA: TGTGCCAGCTGCGGGGGGCGCGGGGCCAAAAACATTCAGTACTTC. This sequence encodes CASCGGRGAKNIQYF.

The chain employs TRBV9 and TRBJ2-6; perhaps TRBD1 as D (5 bases). Trimming removed 3 bases at V and 4 bases at J, with 11 bases between. This CDR3 comprises 15 residues. Germline CDR1 SGDLS, CDR2 YYNGEE. CDR3 sequence (DNA): TGTGCCAGCAGCGGGCAGGGCACAGGGGCCAACGTCCTGACTTTC. Encoded protein: CASSGQGTGANVLTF.

J is TRBJ2-1 and V is TRBV19, with 7 bases lining up with TRBD2. This CDR3 has 17 residues. The V gene's germline CDR1 is LNHDA and CDR2 SQIVND (reference sequence). J lost 6 bases, V lost 3 bases, and 14 bases had no gene match. The CDR3 sequence: CASSISLILAGVNEQFF. In DNA form, the CDR3 reads TGTGCCAGTAGTATTTCACTCATTCTTGCGGGAGTCAATGAGCAGTTCTTC.

The V and J genes are TRBV9 and TRBJ2-1; 7 bases align to TRBD2. V dropped 0 bases and J dropped 9; count of bases not matched to a gene: 18. Germline V gene sequence: CDR1 SGDLS, CDR2 YYNGEE. CDR3 length: 18 amino acids. The CDR3 nucleotides are TGTGCCAGCAGCGTAGATACTGGGAGGGGAGGACCACTCGGTGAGCAGTTCTTC. Residues: CASSVDTGRGGPLGEQFF. Drawing the rest from reference TRBV9 and TRBJ2-1, the complete variable domain is DSGVTQTPKHLITATGQRVTLRCSPRSGDLSVYWYQQSLDQGLQFLIQYYNGEERAKGNILERFSAQQFPDLHSELNLSSLELGDSALYFCASSVDTGRGGPLGEQFFGPGTRLTVL.

CDR3 in amino acids: CAWIGNRDSTDTQYF. The CDR3 DNA follows: TGTGCCTGGATCGGGAACCGGGACAGTACAGATACGCAGTATTTT. The V gene is TRBV30, the J gene TRBJ2-3; 7 nucleotides line up with TRBD1. CDR1 is GTSNPN and CDR2 is SVGIG in the germline V gene (reference sequence). There are 15 residues in the CDR3. The V gene end was trimmed by 4 bases and the J gene end by 3 bases; junction bases not matched to a gene: 10.

The V and J genes are TRBV4-3 and TRBJ1-1; D is unclear. Trimming removed 0 bases from V and 1 base from J, with 9 bases in between. In germline, CDR1 is LGHNA, CDR2 YSLEER. The CDR3 covers 15 residues. The CDR3 loop is CASSQDRGSNTEAFF. In nucleotides, the CDR3 is TGCGCCAGCAGCCAAGATCGAGGGTCGAACACTGAAGCTTTCTTT.

The chain couples TRBV30 to TRBJ1-5; D unclear. The germline V gene has CDR1 GTSNPN and CDR2 SVGIG (reference sequence). CDR3 size: 15 residues. V lost 4 bases and J lost 2, with 15 bases in between. CDR3 amino acids: CAWTSGLTGNQPQHF. CDR3 nucleotides: TGTGCCTGGACTTCCGGTTTAACGGGCAATCAGCCCCAGCATTTT.

The rearrangement joins TRBV5-1 to TRBJ2-5; 9 bases fit TRBD2. The CDR3 totals 16 residues. With 2 bases clipped from V and 5 bases from J, the junction kept 10 bases outside the gene matches. Germline V CDR1 and CDR2: SGHRS, YFSETQ. DNA for the CDR3: TGCGCCAGCAGCTTAGGGTCTAGCGGGGCTGTTGAGACCCAGTACTTC. Its translation: CASSLGSSGAVETQYF.

In this sample, this clone turned up many times. This chain connects TRBV10-1 to TRBJ2-7; 7 nucleotides agree with TRBD2. Germline-derived CDR1 and CDR2 are WNHNN and SYGVQD (reference sequence). The CDR3 runs to 17 residues. V was pared by 2 bases and J by 7 bases, with 17 bases of the junction left unmatched. CDR3 bases: TGCGCCAGCAGTGAGAAGGGTTGTGGGGGGGACCAGTGGGAGCAGTACTTC. Translating gives CASSEKGCGGDQWEQYF.

The gene calls are TRBV25-1 and TRBJ2-5; D perhaps matches TRBD2 (6 bases). The CDR3 consists of 17 residues. Germline CDR1 reads MGHDK; CDR2 reads SYGVNS. V lost 1 base and J lost 1, with 16 bases in between. CDR3 loop: CASSEFGVRGTQETQYF. CDR3 sequence (DNA): TGTGCCAGCAGTGAATTTGGGGTCCGGGGGACCCAAGAGACCCAGTACTTC.

The J gene is TRBJ1-2, the V gene TRBV28; D is possibly TRBD1 (5 bases). This CDR3 has 13 residues. From germline, CDR1 is MDHEN and CDR2 SYDVKM. With 5 bases removed from V and 5 bases from J, the gap between germline ends came to 12 bases. CDR3 sequence: CASSGGGRYGYTF. In DNA form, the CDR3 reads TGTGCCAGCAGTGGCGGGGGGAGGTATGGCTACACCTTC.

This rearrangement joins TRBV6-6 to TRBJ1-5; D is uncertain. Germline CDR1 reads MNHNY; CDR2 reads SVGAGI (reference sequence). The CDR3 totals 12 residues. Trimming left V 8 bases short and J 2 bases short, with 7 bases between. Here the CDR3 DNA reads TGTGCCAGCGGCCAGGGCAATCAGCCCCAGCATTTT. Translation gives CASGQGNQPQHF.

The chain has TRBV6-5 and TRBJ2-1; TRBD2 matches 13 bases. The germline gives CDR1 MNHEY, CDR2 SVGAGI. The CDR3 totals 15 residues. The J segment lost 10 bases and the V segment lost 6 bases, leaving 9 bases of the junction unmatched. The CDR3 region has the DNA TGTGCCAGCAGCCACGGACTAGCGGGAGAATTGGAGCAGTTCTTC. It is translated as CASSHGLAGELEQFF.

V usage is TRBV5-1 and J usage is TRBJ2-5; 7 nucleotides agree with TRBD1. J lost 3 bases, V lost 0 bases, and 11 bases had no gene match. Germline V gives CDR1 SGHRS, CDR2 YFSETQ. The CDR3 consists of 17 residues. The CDR3 spells CASSLAALGTEKETQYF. CDR3 DNA sequence: TGCGCCAGCAGCTTGGCCGCTCTTGGGACAGAAAAAGAGACCCAGTACTTC. Drawing the rest from reference TRBV5-1 and TRBJ2-5, the complete variable domain is KAGVTQTPRYLIKTRGQQVTLSCSPISGHRSVSWYQQTPGQGLQFLFEYFSETQRNKGNFPGRFSGRQFSNSRSEMNVSTLELGDSALYLCASSLAALGTEKETQYFGPGTRLLVL.

This clone has only one observation. The genes are TRBV6-1 and TRBJ1-6; TRBD1 aligns across 8 bases. V lost 4 bases to trimming and J lost 9 bases; unmatched junction nucleotides: 5. The length of the CDR3 is 14 residues. CDR1 is MNHNS and CDR2 is SASEGT in the germline V gene. Here the CDR3 DNA reads TGTGCCAGCAGTGCACAGGGGGGCTCTTCACCCCTCCACTTT. Its protein product is CASSAQGGSSPLHF.

This rearrangement joins TRBV7-6 to TRBJ2-7; 9 bases are shared with TRBD1. The V segment lost 4 bases and the J segment 7 bases; nucleotides outside the gene matches: 14. Germline loops: CDR1 SGHVS, CDR2 FNYEAQ. The length of the CDR3 is 16 residues. The CDR3 sequence: CASSSIPGQGGREQYF. CDR3 nucleotides: TGTGCCAGCAGCTCAATCCCGGGACAGGGAGGGAGGGAGCAGTACTTC.

This chain links TRBV4-3 with TRBJ2-3, with 7 bases fitting TRBD2. Unmatched junction bases numbered 18, after V lost 4 bases and J lost 2 bases. CDR3 length equals 19 residues. In germline, CDR1 is LGHNA, CDR2 YSLEER. The CDR3: CASSLRPRGERPLTDTQYF. For the CDR3, the DNA is TGCGCCAGCAGCCTGCGTCCTCGGGGGGAAAGACCACTCACAGATACGCAGTATTTT.

This clone appeared a single time. The rearrangement links TRBV6-6 to TRBJ1-5, with 9 bases fitting TRBD1. The CDR3 is made up of 14 amino acids. Germline CDR1 is MNHNY and CDR2 is SVGAGI (reference sequence). The V and J ends lost 11 bases and 4 bases, in that order; junction bases with no gene match: 9. CDR3 amino acids: CASGRDRENQPQHF. The CDR3 DNA is TGTGCCTCCGGCCGGGACAGGGAGAATCAGCCCCAGCATTTT.

This clone was counted a few times. The chain is built from TRBV2 and TRBJ1-6; 8 bases fit TRBD1. Trimming cost V 8 bases and J 7 bases; bases outside gene matches: 10. The CDR3 extends over 15 amino acids. The germline V gene has CDR1 SNHLY and CDR2 FYNNEI. The CDR3 region has the DNA TGTGCCAGCGTCCGGGACAGGATGGAGAATTCACCCCTCCACTTT. Translation: CASVRDRMENSPLHF. The full variable domain, completed using reference TRBV2 and TRBJ1-6, is EPEVTQTPSHQVTQMGQEVILRCVPISNHLYFYWYRQILGQKVEFLVSFYNNEISEKSEIFDDQFSVERPDGSNFTLKIRSTKLEDSAMYFCASVRDRMENSPLHFGNGTRLTVT.